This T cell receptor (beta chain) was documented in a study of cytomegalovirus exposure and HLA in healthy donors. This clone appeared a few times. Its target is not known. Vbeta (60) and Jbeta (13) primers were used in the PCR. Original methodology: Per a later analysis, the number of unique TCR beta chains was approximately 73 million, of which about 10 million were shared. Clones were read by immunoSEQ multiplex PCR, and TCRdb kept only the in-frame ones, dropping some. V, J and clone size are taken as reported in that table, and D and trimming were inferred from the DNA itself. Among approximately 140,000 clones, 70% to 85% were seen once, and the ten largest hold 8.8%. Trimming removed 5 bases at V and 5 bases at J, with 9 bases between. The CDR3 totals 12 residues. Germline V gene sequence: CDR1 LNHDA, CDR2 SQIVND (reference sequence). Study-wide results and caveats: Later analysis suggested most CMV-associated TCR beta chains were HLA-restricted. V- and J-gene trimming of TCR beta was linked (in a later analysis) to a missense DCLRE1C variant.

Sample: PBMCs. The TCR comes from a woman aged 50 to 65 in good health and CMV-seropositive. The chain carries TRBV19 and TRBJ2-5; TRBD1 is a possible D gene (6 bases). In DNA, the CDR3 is TGTGCCAGTAGTGGCCAGGGGGAGACCCAGTACTTC. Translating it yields CASSGQGETQYF. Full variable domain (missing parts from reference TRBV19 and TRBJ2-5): DGGITQSPKYLFRKEGQNVTLSCEQNLNHDAMYWYRQDPGQGLRLIYYSQIVNDFQKGDIAEGYSVSREKKESFPLTVTSAQKNPTAFYLCASSGQGETQYFGPGTRLLVL.